A selection of T cell receptor beta chains follows, all from one sample in a study of CD8 T cells in ankylosing spondylitis. From the 5' RACE reads, TCRdb called clonotypes with MiXCR, one entry per CDR3 protein. Among 200,000 to 300,000 distinct CDR3 sequences, about 10% were seen once, and the ten largest hold roughly 6.8%. Material for sequencing was blood, either unsorted or a sorted T cell fraction (not recorded which). The receptors shown here come from a male donor with ankylosing spondylitis or in good health (not recorded which). CDR3s include the opening cysteine and the closing phenylalanine or tryptophan. A D gene is named only where the DNA matches it firmly. Size is stated for part of the rows, as once, few or many counts, or as a class when the clone is expanded.

V gene	clone size	J gene	D gene	CDR3 DNA	CDR3 protein
TRBV6-4	.	TRBJ2-3	.	TGTGCCAGCAGTGACAGCCAGAGGGGACGCGATACGCAGTATTTT	CASSDSQRGRDTQYF
TRBV4-1	many	TRBJ1-6	.	TGCGCCAGCAGCCAAGGGGTCGGGACCGATAATTCACCCCTCCACTTT	CASSQGVGTDNSPLHF
TRBV5-1	few	TRBJ2-6	TRBD1	TGCGCCAGCGCCCGGGACAGGGTAGCATCTGGGGCCAACGTCCTGACTTTC	CASARDRVASGANVLTF
TRBV3-1	many	TRBJ1-5	.	TGTGCCAGCAGCCAAGTCTTTAGCAATCAGCCCCAGCATTTT	CASSQVFSNQPQHF
TRBV29-1	.	TRBJ2-1	TRBD1	TGCAGCGTTCGGACAGGTTTACCCCCACCACAGTTCTTC	CSVRTGLPPPQFF
TRBV20-1	many	TRBJ2-7	TRBD1	TGCAGTGCTTCCCGACAGGGCGGGTCTTACGAGCAGTACTTC	CSASRQGGSYEQYF
TRBV12-3/TRBV12-4	.	TRBJ2-3	.	TGTGCCAGCAGCCCTGAAATGGATACGCAGTATTTT	CASSPEMDTQYF
TRBV5-1	.	TRBJ2-3	.	TGCGCCAGCAGCTTGGTAGGAGAAACAGATACGCAGTATTTT	CASSLVGETDTQYF
TRBV6-2/TRBV6-3	.	TRBJ2-3	.	TGTGCCAGCAGTTCGGTCATAGATACGCAGTATTTT	CASSSVIDTQYF
TRBV30	many	TRBJ1-3	.	TGTGCCTGGAGTTATAAGGGGTCGGGAAACACCATATATTTT	CAWSYKGSGNTIYF
TRBV7-2	few	TRBJ1-2	.	TGTGCCAGCAGCATAACAGGGTTTTCCTATGGCTACACCTTC	CASSITGFSYGYTF
TRBV6-2/TRBV6-3	.	TRBJ2-3	.	TGTGCCAGCAGTTACTCGGCGGGGGCCGCAGATACGCAGTATTTT	CASSYSAGAADTQYF
TRBV21-1	many	TRBJ2-3	.	TGTGCCACCCCTAATGCGGAGGCAGATACGCAGTATTTT	CATPNAEADTQYF
TRBV5-1	many	TRBJ2-1	TRBD2	TGCGCCAGCAGCTTGGCCTTCAGGACTAGCGTCTACAATGAGCAGTTCTTC	CASSLAFRTSVYNEQFF
TRBV12-3/TRBV12-4	few	TRBJ2-2	.	TGTGCCAGCAGTGCGGACGGCACCGGGGAGCTGTTTTTT	CASSADGTGELFF
TRBV7-2	few	TRBJ1-5	.	TGTGCCAGCAGCCCCCGGACAGCGAGCAATCAGCCCCAGCATTTT	CASSPRTASNQPQHF